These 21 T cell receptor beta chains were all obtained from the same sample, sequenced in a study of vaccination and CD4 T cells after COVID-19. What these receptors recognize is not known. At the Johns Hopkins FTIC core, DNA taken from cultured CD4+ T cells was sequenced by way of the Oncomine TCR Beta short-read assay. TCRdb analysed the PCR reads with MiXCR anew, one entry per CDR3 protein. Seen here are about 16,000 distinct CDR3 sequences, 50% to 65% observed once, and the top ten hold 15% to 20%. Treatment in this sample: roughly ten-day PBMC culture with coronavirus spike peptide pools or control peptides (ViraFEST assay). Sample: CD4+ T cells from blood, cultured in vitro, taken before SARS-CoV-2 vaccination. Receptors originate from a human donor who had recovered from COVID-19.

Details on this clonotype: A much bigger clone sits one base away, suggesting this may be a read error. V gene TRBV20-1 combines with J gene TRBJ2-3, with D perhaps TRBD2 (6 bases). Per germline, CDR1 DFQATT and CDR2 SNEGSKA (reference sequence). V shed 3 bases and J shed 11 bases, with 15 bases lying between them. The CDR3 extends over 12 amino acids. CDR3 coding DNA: TGCAGTGCTAGGCCTGGGGAGGTGGGGCAGTATTTT. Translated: CSARPGEVGQYF.

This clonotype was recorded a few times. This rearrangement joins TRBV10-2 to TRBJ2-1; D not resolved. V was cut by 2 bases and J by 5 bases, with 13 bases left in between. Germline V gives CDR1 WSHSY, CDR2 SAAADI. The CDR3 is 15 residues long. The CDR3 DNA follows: TGCGCCAGCAGTGAGAGTTCGAGACCCAACAATGAGCAGTTCTTC. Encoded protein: CASSESSRPNNEQFF.

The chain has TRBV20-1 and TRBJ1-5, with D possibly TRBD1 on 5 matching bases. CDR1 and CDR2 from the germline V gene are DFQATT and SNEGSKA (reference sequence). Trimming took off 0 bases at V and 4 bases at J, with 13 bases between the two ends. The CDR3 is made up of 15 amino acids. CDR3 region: CSARDRVQGNQPQHF. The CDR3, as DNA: TGCAGTGCTAGAGATCGGGTGCAGGGTAATCAGCCCCAGCATTTT.

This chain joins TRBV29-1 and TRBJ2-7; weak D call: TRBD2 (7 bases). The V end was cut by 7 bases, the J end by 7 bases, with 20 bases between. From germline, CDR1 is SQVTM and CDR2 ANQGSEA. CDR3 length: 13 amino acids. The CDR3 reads CSGGGSGAWEQYF. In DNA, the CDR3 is TGCAGCGGGGGAGGGTCAGGGGCTTGGGAGCAGTACTTC.

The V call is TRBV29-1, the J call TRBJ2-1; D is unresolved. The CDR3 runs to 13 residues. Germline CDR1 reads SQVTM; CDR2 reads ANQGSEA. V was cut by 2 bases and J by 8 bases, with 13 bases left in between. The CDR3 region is CSVELVSFHEQFF. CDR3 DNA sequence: TGCAGCGTTGAACTAGTATCTTTCCATGAGCAGTTCTTC.

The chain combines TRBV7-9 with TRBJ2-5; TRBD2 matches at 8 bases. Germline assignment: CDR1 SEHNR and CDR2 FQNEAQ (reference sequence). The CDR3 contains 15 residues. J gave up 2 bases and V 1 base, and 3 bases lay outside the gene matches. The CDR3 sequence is CASSLVRGGQETQYF. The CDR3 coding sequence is TGTGCCAGCAGCTTAGTACGGGGGGGTCAAGAGACCCAGTACTTC.

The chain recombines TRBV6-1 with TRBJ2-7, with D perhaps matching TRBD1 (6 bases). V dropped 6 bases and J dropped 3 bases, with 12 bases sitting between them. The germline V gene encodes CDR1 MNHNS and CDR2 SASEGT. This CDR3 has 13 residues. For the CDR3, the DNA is TGTGCCAGCAGGCAGGGACAAGACTACGAGCAGTACTTC. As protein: CASRQGQDYEQYF.

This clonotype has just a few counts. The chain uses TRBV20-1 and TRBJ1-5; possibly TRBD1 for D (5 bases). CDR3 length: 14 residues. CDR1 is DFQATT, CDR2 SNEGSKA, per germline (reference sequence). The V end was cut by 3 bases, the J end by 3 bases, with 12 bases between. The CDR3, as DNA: TGCAGTGCTAGTGCTGTGGGGCCCAATCAGCCCCAGCATTTT. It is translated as CSASAVGPNQPQHF.

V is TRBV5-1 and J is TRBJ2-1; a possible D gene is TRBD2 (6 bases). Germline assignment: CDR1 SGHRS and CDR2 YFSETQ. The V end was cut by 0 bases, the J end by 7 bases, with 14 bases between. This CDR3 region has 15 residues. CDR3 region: CASSLATSTLNEQFF. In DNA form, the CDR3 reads TGCGCCAGCAGCTTGGCCACTAGCACCTTAAATGAGCAGTTCTTC.

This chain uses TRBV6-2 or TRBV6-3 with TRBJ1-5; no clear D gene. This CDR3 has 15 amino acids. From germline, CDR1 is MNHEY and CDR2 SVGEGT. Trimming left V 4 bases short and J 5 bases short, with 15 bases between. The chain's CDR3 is CASSSTRVLDQPQHF. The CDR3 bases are TGTGCCAGCAGTTCTACGAGGGTGCTGGATCAGCCCCAGCATTTT.

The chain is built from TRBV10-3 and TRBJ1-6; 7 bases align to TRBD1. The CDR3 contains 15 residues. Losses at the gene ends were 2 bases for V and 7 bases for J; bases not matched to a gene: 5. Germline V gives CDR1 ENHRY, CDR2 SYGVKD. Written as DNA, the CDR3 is TGTGCCATCAGTGAGACAGACAGGGAAAATTCACCCCTCCACTTT. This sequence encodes CAISETDRENSPLHF.

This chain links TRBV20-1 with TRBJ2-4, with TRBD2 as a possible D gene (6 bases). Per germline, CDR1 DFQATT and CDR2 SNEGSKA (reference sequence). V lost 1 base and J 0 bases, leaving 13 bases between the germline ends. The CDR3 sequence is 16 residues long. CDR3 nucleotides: TGCAGTGCTAGAGTTTCGGGGGTTCTAGCCAAAAACATTCAGTACTTC. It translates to CSARVSGVLAKNIQYF.

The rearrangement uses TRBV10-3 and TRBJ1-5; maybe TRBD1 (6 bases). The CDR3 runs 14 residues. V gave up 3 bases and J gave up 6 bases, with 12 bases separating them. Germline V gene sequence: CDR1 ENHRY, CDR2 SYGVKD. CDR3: CAISDGQQLQPQHF. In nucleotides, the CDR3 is TGTGCCATCAGTGACGGACAGCAGCTTCAGCCCCAGCATTTT.

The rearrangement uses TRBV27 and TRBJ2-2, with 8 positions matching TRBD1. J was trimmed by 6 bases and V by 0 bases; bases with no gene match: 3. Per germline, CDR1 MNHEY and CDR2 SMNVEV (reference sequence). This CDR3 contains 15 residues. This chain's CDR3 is CASSLSLQGAGELFF. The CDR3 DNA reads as TGTGCCAGCAGTTTATCCTTACAGGGGGCCGGGGAGCTGTTTTTT.

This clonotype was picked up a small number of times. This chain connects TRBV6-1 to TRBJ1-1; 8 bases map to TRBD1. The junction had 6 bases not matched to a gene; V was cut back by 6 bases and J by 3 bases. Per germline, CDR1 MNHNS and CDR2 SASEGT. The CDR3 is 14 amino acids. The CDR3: CASRRTGRDTEAFF. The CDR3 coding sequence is TGTGCCAGCAGGAGGACAGGGAGGGACACTGAAGCTTTCTTT.

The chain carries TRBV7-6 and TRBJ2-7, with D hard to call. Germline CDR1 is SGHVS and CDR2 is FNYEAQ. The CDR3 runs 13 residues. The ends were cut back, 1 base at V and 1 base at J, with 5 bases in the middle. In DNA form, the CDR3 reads TGTGCCAGCAGCTTAGGTCGTTCCTACGAGCAGTACTTC. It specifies CASSLGRSYEQYF. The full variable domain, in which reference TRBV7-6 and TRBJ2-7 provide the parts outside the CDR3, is GAGVSQSPRYKVTKRGQDVALRCDPISGHVSLYWYRQALGQGPEFLTYFNYEAQQDKSGLPNDRFSAERPEGSISTLTIQRTEQRDSAMYRCASSLGRSYEQYFGPGTRLTVT.

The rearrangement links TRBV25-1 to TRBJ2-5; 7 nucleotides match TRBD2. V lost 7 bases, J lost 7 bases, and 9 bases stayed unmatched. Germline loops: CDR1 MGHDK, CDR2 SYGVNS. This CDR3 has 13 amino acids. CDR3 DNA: TGTGCCAGCACCTTAAGCGGGGTGGCGACCCAGTACTTC. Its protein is CASTLSGVATQYF.

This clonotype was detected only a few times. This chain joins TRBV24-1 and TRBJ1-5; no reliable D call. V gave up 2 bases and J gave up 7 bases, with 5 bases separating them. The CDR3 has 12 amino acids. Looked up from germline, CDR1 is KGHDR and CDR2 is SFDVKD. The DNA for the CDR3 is TGTGCCACCAGTGATTCCGACCAGCCCCAGCATTTT. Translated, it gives CATSDSDQPQHF.

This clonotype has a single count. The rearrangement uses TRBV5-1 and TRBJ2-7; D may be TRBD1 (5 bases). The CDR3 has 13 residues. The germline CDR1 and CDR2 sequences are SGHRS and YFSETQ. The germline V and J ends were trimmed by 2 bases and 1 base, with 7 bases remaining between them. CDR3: CASSFTGSYEQYF. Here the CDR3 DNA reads TGCGCCAGCAGCTTTACAGGATCCTACGAGCAGTACTTC.

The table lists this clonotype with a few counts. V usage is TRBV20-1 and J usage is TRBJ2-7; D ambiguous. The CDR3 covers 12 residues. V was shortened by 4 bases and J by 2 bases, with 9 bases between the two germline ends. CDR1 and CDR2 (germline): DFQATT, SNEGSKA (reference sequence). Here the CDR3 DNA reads TGCAGTGCTAAGAGTCTCCCCTACGAGCAGTACTTC. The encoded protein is CSAKSLPYEQYF.

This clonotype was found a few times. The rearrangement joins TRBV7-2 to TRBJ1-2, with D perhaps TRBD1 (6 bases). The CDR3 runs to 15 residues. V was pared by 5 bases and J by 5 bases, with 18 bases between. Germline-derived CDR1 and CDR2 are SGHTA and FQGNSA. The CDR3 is CASSTGIPGMYGYTF. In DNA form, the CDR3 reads TGTGCCAGCAGCACAGGGATCCCAGGGATGTATGGCTACACCTTC. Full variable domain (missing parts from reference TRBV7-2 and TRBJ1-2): GAGVSQSPSNKVTEKGKDVELRCDPISGHTALYWYRQSLGQGLEFLIYFQGNSAPDKSGLPSDRFSAERTGGSVSTLTIQRTQQEDSAVYLCASSTGIPGMYGYTFGSGTRLTVV.